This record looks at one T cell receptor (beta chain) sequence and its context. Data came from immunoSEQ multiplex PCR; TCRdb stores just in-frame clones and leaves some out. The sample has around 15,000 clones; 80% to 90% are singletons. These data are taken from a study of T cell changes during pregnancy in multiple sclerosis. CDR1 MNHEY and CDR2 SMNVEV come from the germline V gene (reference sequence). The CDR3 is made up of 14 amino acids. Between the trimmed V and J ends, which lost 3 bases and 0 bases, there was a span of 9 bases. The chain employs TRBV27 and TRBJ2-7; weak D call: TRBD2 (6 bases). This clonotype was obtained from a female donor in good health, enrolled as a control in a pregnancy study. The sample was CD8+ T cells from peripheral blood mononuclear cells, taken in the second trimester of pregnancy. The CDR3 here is CASSLEGSSYEQYF. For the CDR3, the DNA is TGTGCCAGCAGTTTGGAGGGGAGCTCCTACGAGCAGTACTTC.